This T cell receptor (beta chain) was identified during a study of CD8+CD57+ T cells in acquired aplastic anemia. Study summary: The mean DNA yield obtained from sorted CD4+ and CD8+ cells came to approximately 3.2 ug.

Genomic DNA templated the TCR beta VDJ and CDR3 profiling. Each CDR3 protein is one row after TCRdb ran MiXCR on the reads. The table has 250,000 to 300,000 distinct CDR3 sequences, approximately 57% seen once. Points from the study as a whole: Patients and controls were found to share 25 to 35 CD8+ CDR3 sequences.

Notes on this clonotype: What it binds is not known.

The germline V gene encodes CDR1 SNHLY and CDR2 FYNNEI. The CDR3 is 12 residues long. Trimming stripped 6 bases from V and 6 bases from J, with 12 bases between. The sample taken for sequencing was sorted CD4+, CD8+, or CD8+CD57+ T cells (not recorded which) from PBMCs. This sequence joins TRBV2 and TRBJ2-7; TRBD2 might be the D (5 bases). The sequence came from a human donor with severe aplastic anemia or a healthy control (not recorded which). This CDR3 is CASSPPGSEQYF. CDR3 DNA: TGTGCCAGCAGCCCACCGGGGAGCGAGCAGTACTTC.